This T cell receptor beta chain derives from a study of cytomegalovirus exposure and HLA in healthy donors. The PCR contained 60 Vbeta and 13 Jbeta primers. The assay was immunoSEQ multiplex PCR, and TCRdb's table has in-frame clones only and misses some. The data show roughly 200,000 clones, with approximately 82% seen just once and under 2% held by the top ten. The germline V gene has CDR1 LNHNV and CDR2 YYDKDF (reference sequence). The trim removed 1 base at V and 6 bases at J, leaving 7 bases unmatched. The CDR3 sequence is 17 residues long. Material: PBMCs. The sequence was obtained from a middle-aged man in good health and CMV-seropositive. V is TRBV15 and J is TRBJ1-5; 12 bases align to TRBD1. The CDR3 loop reads CATSRGGDRGRGQPQHF. The CDR3 region has the DNA TGTGCCACCAGCAGAGGAGGGGACAGGGGGCGAGGTCAGCCCCAGCATTTT.